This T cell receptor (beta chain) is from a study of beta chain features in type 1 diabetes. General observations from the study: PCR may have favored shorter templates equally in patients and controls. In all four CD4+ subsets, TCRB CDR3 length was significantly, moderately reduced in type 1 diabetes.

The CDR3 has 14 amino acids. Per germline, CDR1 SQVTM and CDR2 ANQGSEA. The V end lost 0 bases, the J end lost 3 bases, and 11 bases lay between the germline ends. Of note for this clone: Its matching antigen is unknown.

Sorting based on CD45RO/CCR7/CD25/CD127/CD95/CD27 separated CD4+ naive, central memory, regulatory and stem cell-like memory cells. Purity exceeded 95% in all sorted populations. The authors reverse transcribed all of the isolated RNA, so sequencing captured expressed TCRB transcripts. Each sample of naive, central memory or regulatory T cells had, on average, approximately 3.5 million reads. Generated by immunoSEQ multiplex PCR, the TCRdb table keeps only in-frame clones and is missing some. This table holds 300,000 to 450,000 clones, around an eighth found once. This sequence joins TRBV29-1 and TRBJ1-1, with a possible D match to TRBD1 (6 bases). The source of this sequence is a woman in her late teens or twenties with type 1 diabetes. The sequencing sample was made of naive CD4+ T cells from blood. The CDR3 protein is CSVEDVGAYTEAFF. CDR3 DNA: TGCAGCGTTGAAGATGTGGGGGCATACACTGAAGCTTTCTTT.